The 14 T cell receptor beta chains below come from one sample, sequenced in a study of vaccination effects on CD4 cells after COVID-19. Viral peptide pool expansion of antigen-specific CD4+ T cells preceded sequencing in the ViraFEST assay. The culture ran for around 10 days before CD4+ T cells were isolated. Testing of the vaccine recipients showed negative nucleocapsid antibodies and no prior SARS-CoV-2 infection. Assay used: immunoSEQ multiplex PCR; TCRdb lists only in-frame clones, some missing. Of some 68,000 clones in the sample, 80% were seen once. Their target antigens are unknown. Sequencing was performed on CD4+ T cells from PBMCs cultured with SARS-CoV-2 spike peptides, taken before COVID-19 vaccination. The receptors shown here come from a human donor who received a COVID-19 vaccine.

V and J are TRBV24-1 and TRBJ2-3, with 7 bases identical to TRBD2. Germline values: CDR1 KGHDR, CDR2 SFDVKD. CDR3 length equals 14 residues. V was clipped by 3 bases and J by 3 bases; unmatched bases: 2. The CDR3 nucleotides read TGTGCCACCAGTGATGGCGGGGGAACAGATACGCAGTATTTT. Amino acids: CATSDGGGTDTQYF.

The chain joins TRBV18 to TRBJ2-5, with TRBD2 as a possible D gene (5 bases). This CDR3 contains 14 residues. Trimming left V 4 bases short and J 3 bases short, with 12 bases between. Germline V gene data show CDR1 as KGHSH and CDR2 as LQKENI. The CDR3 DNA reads TGTGCCAGCTCACGGACTTCCATCAAAGAGACCCAGTACTTC. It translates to CASSRTSIKETQYF. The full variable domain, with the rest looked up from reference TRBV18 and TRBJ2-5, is NAGVMQNPRHLVRRRGQEARLRCSPMKGHSHVYWYRQLPEEGLKFMVYLQKENIIDESGMPKERFSAEFPKEGPSILRIQQVVRGDSAAYFCASSRTSIKETQYFGPGTRLLVL.

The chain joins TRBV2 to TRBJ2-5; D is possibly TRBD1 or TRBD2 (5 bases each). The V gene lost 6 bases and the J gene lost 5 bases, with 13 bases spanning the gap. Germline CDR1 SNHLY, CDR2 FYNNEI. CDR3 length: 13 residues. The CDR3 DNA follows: TGTGCCAGCAGGCGAGGGGTAGCCGAGACCCAGTACTTC. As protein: CASRRGVAETQYF.

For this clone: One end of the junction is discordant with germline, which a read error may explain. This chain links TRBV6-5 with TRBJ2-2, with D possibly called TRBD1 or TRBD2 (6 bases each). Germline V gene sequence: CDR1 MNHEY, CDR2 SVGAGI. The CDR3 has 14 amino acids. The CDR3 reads CASRYSGEAGELFF. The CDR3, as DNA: TGTGCCAGCAGATACTCAGGGGAGGCCGGGGAGCTGTTTTTT.

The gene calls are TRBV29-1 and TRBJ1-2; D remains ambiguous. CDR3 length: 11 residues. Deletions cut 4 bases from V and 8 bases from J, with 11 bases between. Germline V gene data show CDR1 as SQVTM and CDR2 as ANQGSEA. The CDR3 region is CSVGGSAGYTF. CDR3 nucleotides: TGCAGCGTTGGAGGGTCCGCGGGCTACACCTTC.

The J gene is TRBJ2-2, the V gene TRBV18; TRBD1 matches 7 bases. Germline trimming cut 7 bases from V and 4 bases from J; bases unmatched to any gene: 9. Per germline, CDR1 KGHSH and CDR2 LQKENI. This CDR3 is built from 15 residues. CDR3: CASYRGGAGTGELFF. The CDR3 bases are TGTGCCAGCTATCGAGGGGGCGCGGGCACCGGGGAGCTGTTTTTT.

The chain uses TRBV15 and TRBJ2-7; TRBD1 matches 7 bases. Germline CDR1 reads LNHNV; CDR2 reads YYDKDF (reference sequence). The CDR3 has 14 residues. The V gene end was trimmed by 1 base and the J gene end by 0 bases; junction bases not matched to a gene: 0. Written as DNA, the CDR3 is TGTGCCACCAGCAGAGGGGACAGCTCCTACGAGCAGTACGTC. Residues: CATSRGDSSYEQYV.

This chain's CDR3 is CASSPEDSQETQYF. Here the CDR3 DNA reads TGTGCCAGCAGCCCTGAGGACAGTCAAGAGACCCAGTACTTC. This chain links TRBV9 with TRBJ2-5, with D possibly TRBD1 on 6 matching bases. The CDR3 spans 14 residues. Deletions cut 4 bases from V and 2 bases from J, with 12 bases between. Germline values: CDR1 SGDLS, CDR2 YYNGEE. The full variable domain, rest sourced from reference TRBV9 and TRBJ2-5, is DSGVTQTPKHLITATGQRVTLRCSPRSGDLSVYWYQQSLDQGLQFLIQYYNGEERAKGNILERFSAQQFPDLHSELNLSSLELGDSALYFCASSPEDSQETQYFGPGTRLLVL.

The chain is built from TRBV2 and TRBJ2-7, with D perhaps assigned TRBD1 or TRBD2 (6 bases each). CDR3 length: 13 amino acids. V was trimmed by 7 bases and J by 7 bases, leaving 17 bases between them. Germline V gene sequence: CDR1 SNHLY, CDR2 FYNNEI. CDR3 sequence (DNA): TGTGCCAGCAACGGACGCACAGGGACTGAGCAGTACGTC. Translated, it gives CASNGRTGTEQYV.

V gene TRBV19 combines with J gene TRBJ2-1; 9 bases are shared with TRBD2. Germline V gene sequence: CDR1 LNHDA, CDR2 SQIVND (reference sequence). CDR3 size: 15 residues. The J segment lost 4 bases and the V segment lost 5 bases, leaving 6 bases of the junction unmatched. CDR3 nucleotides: TGTGCCAGTAGTGCCTCTAGCGGGGTATACAATGAGCAGTTCTTC. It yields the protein CASSASSGVYNEQFF.

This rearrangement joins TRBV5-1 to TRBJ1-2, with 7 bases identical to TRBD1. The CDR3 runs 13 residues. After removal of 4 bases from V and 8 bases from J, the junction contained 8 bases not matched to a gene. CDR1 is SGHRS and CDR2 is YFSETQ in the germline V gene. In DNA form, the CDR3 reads TGCGCCAGCAGCGAGGCCAGGGGGGGAGGCTACACCTTC. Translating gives CASSEARGGGYTF.

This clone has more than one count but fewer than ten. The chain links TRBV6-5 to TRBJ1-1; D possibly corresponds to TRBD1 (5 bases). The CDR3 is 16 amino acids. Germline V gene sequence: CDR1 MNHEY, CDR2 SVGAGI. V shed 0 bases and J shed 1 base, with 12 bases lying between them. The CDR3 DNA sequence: TGTGCCAGCAGTTACTCGATCGTAAGGGGGAACACTGAAGCTTTCTTT. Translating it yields CASSYSIVRGNTEAFF.

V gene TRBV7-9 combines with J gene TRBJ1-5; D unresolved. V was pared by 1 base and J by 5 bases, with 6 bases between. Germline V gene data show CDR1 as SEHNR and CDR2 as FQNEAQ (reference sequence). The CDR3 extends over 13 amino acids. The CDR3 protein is CASSLEGYQPQHF. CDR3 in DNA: TGTGCCAGCAGCTTAGAAGGATATCAGCCCCAGCATTTT.

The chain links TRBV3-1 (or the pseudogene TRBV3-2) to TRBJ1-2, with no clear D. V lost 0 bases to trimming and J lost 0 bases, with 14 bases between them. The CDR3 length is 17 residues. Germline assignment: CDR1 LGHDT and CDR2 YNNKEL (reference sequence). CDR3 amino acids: CASSQDPAARTNYGYTF. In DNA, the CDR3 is TGTGCCAGCAGCCAAGATCCGGCCGCCCGGACTAACTATGGCTACACCTTC.